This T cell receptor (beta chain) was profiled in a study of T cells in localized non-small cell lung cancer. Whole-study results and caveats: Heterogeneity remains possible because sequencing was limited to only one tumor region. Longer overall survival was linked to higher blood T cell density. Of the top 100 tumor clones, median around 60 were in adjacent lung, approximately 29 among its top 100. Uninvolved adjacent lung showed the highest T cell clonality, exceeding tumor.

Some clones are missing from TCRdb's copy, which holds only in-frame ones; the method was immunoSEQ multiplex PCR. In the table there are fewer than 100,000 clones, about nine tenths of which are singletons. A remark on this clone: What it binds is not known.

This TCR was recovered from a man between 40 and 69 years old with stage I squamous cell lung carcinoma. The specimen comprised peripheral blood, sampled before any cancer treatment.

The CDR3 loop is CASSSRDRALNGYTF. The CDR3 DNA follows: TGTGCCAGCAGCAGCCGGGACAGGGCGTTGAATGGCTACACCTTC. This chain connects TRBV7-9 to TRBJ1-2, with TRBD1 matching 9 bases. In germline, CDR1 is SEHNR, CDR2 FQNEAQ (reference sequence). The CDR3 has 15 amino acids. V lost 5 bases to trimming and J lost 6 bases; unmatched junction nucleotides: 10.